The 19 T cell receptor beta chains presented below share a single source sample, sequenced in a study of blood T cell repertoires in COVID-19. Method: immunoSEQ multiplex PCR; TCRdb's copy keeps in-frame clones and lacks some. This table holds about 310,000 clones, 70% to 90% found once. Input material: peripheral blood. Source of these receptors: a man aged 70 or older with acute or convalescent COVID-19.

In DNA form, the CDR3 reads TGTGCCAGCAGTCCCAGGAGGACAGTCAACACTGAAGCTTTCTTT. Amino acid sequence: CASSPRRTVNTEAFF. The chain has TRBV6-5 and TRBJ1-1, with a possible D match to TRBD1 (6 bases). With 5 bases removed from V and 2 bases from J, the gap between germline ends came to 15 bases. The CDR3 is 15 residues long. CDR1 MNHEY and CDR2 SVGAGI come from the germline V gene.

DNA for the CDR3: TGTGCCTGGAGTGTAGGGGTCAGTCAGCCCCAGCATTTT. Amino acids: CAWSVGVSQPQHF. The genes are TRBV30 and TRBJ1-5, with a tentative D call TRBD1 (5 bases). From germline, CDR1 is GTSNPN and CDR2 SVGIG (reference sequence). The CDR3 spans 13 residues. Trimming shortened V by 0 bases and J by 6 bases, and 9 bases separated the two germline ends.

This clone showed up just a few times. This chain joins TRBV5-4 and TRBJ1-1; D possibly corresponds to TRBD1 (6 bases). Trimming left V 2 bases short and J 4 bases short, with 12 bases between. The CDR3 spans 14 residues. Germline values: CDR1 SGHNT, CDR2 YYREEE (reference sequence). In DNA form, the CDR3 reads TGTGCCAGCAGCTTAGACACCAGGGGCACTGAAGCTTTCTTT. As protein: CASSLDTRGTEAFF.

The V gene is TRBV5-1, the J gene TRBJ2-1; 8 bases align to TRBD2. V gave up 5 bases and J gave up 1 base; unmatched junction bases: 8. This CDR3 has 16 amino acids. The germline CDR1 and CDR2 sequences are SGHRS and YFSETQ. In nucleotides, the CDR3 is TGCGCCAGCAGTCTCGGGGGGGCCAGGTCCTACAATGAGCAGTTCTTC. Translated, it gives CASSLGGARSYNEQFF. Combining the CDR3 with reference TRBV5-1 and TRBJ2-1 gives the whole variable domain KAGVTQTPRYLIKTRGQQVTLSCSPISGHRSVSWYQQTPGQGLQFLFEYFSETQRNKGNFPGRFSGRQFSNSRSEMNVSTLELGDSALYLCASSLGGARSYNEQFFGPGTRLTVL.

The rearrangement uses TRBV19 and TRBJ2-1; 15 nucleotides align to TRBD2. The V and J ends lost 1 base and 9 bases, in that order; junction bases with no gene match: 4. Germline values: CDR1 LNHDA, CDR2 SQIVND (reference sequence). The CDR3 runs 16 residues. This CDR3 reads CASSIGTSGRAFEQFF. The CDR3 coding sequence is TGTGCCAGTAGTATAGGGACTAGCGGGAGGGCTTTTGAGCAGTTCTTC. Full variable domain (remainder filled in from reference TRBV19 and TRBJ2-1): DGGITQSPKYLFRKEGQNVTLSCEQNLNHDAMYWYRQDPGQGLRLIYYSQIVNDFQKGDIAEGYSVSREKKESFPLTVTSAQKNPTAFYLCASSIGTSGRAFEQFFGPGTRLTVL.

This clone appeared once. This chain joins TRBV7-2 and TRBJ2-1; D perhaps matches TRBD2 (6 bases). V dropped 4 bases and J dropped 8 bases, with 24 bases sitting between them. The CDR3 runs 17 residues. Germline V CDR1 and CDR2: SGHTA, FQGNSA. The CDR3 reads CASSYAKRAPRGDEQFF. CDR3 in DNA: TGTGCCAGCAGCTACGCGAAGCGGGCCCCGAGAGGCGATGAGCAGTTCTTC.

A few counts support this clone. V is TRBV5-8 and J is TRBJ2-7; 7 positions agree with TRBD1. The V gene end was trimmed by 0 bases and the J gene end by 4 bases; junction bases not matched to a gene: 4. CDR3 size: 14 residues. Germline V gene data show CDR1 as SGHTS and CDR2 as YDEGEE. The CDR3 DNA follows: TGTGCCAGCAGCTTGGACAGGGGATGGTACGAGCAGTACTTC. It codes for CASSLDRGWYEQYF.

The chain combines TRBV5-1 with TRBJ1-2, with 8 bases fitting TRBD1. CDR1 is SGHRS, CDR2 YFSETQ, per germline. CDR3 size: 15 residues. After removal of 4 bases from V and 0 bases from J, the junction contained 5 bases not matched to a gene. The CDR3 nucleotides read TGCGCCAGCAGCACAGGACAGGGCGCTAACTATGGCTACACCTTC. Encoded protein: CASSTGQGANYGYTF.

This chain uses TRBV5-1 with TRBJ2-1; 14 nucleotides agree with TRBD2. The CDR3 runs to 16 residues. Germline V gene sequence: CDR1 SGHRS, CDR2 YFSETQ. The junction had 2 bases not matched to a gene; V was cut back by 0 bases and J by 6 bases. CDR3 DNA: TGCGCCAGCAGCTTGGCCGGACTAGCGGGAGGCAATGAGCAGTTCTTC. Its translation is CASSLAGLAGGNEQFF.

This chain uses TRBV5-1 with TRBJ2-3, with a possible D match to TRBD2 (6 bases). Germline assignment: CDR1 SGHRS and CDR2 YFSETQ. Trimming removed 7 bases at V and 3 bases at J, with 15 bases between. The CDR3 is made up of 14 amino acids. The CDR3 here is CASAWGGGTDTQYF. The CDR3 coding sequence is TGCGCCAGCGCGTGGGGAGGTGGTACAGATACGCAGTATTTT.

The chain has TRBV11-2 and TRBJ2-3; maybe TRBD2 (6 bases). Trimming took off 1 base at V and 1 base at J, with 6 bases between the two ends. This CDR3 has 14 amino acids. CDR1 SGHAT and CDR2 FQNNGV come from the germline V gene. The CDR3 DNA sequence: TGTGCCAGCAGCTTAGTAGCGGGCACAGATACGCAGTATTTT. Amino acid sequence: CASSLVAGTDTQYF.

The rearrangement uses TRBV5-4 and TRBJ2-7; the D gene is possibly TRBD1 (6 bases). This CDR3 has 14 amino acids. Germline CDR1 SGHNT, CDR2 YYREEE (reference sequence). With 5 bases removed from V and 0 bases from J, the gap between germline ends came to 12 bases. CDR3 bases: TGTGCCAGCAGGCTACAGGGCTCCTCCTACGAGCAGTACTTC. Translated, it gives CASRLQGSSYEQYF.

This clone was picked up a small number of times. The identical CDR3 is also encoded by other nucleotide sequences in the sample. V is TRBV11-2 and J is TRBJ1-5, with D unclear. In germline, CDR1 is SGHAT, CDR2 FQNNGV. The CDR3 is 14 residues long. Trimming pared 0 bases from V and 5 bases from J, leaving 8 bases between. Here the CDR3 reads CASSLDGGDQPQHF. The CDR3 DNA is TGTGCCAGCAGCTTAGATGGTGGAGATCAGCCCCAGCATTTT.

This clone was counted a few times. The sample holds other DNA sequences that translate to the same CDR3. The V gene is TRBV30, the J gene TRBJ2-1, with D perhaps matching TRBD2 (6 bases). This CDR3 comprises 11 residues. In germline, CDR1 is GTSNPN, CDR2 SVGIG (reference sequence). With 3 bases removed from V and 9 bases from J, the gap between germline ends came to 9 bases. CDR3 loop: CAWRLGGEQFF. The CDR3 DNA reads TGTGCCTGGAGGTTGGGGGGTGAGCAGTTCTTC.

The genes are TRBV10-2 and TRBJ1-5, with D perhaps matching TRBD1 (6 bases). V was trimmed by 1 base and J by 5 bases, leaving 15 bases between them. This CDR3 is built from 16 residues. Germline CDR1 WSHSY, CDR2 SAAADI. The CDR3 loop reads CASSEWVGTGHQPQHF. The CDR3 DNA sequence: TGCGCCAGCAGTGAGTGGGTTGGCACAGGGCATCAGCCCCAGCATTTT.

The rearrangement uses TRBV9 and TRBJ2-1, with a possible D match to TRBD1 (5 bases). CDR1 is SGDLS, CDR2 YYNGEE, per germline. The CDR3 sequence is 15 residues long. With 0 bases removed from V and 1 base from J, the gap between germline ends came to 8 bases. This CDR3 reads CASSVVSGSYNEQFF. The DNA of the CDR3 is TGTGCCAGCAGCGTAGTCTCAGGGTCCTACAATGAGCAGTTCTTC.

This clone was counted a few times. The rearrangement uses TRBV15 and TRBJ1-2; D gene unclear. This CDR3 has 13 amino acids. Trimming cost V 6 bases and J 6 bases, with 14 bases left between them. In germline, CDR1 is LNHNV, CDR2 YYDKDF (reference sequence). In DNA, the CDR3 is TGTGCCACCAGAAAAGACACCGGTCATGGCTACACCTTC. Protein: CATRKDTGHGYTF.

The genes are TRBV7-9 and TRBJ2-7, with D possibly TRBD1 on 6 matching bases. CDR1 and CDR2 from the germline V gene are SEHNR and FQNEAQ (reference sequence). The V gene lost 1 base and the J gene lost 0 bases, with 19 bases spanning the gap. This CDR3 is 18 amino acids long. The chain's CDR3 is CASSLEKDARGPSYEQYF. In DNA form, the CDR3 reads TGTGCCAGCAGCTTAGAAAAGGATGCCAGGGGCCCCTCCTACGAGCAGTACTTC.

For this clone: In the same sample, other DNA sequences code for this CDR3. The V call is TRBV5-1, the J call TRBJ1-4, with TRBD1 identical over 9 bases. V shed 4 bases, J shed 0 bases, and the junction held 4 bases outside the gene matches. The CDR3 is 16 amino acids. Germline assignment: CDR1 SGHRS and CDR2 YFSETQ. CDR3 in amino acids: CASSPGDRATNEKLFF. The CDR3 DNA follows: TGCGCCAGCAGCCCCGGGGACAGGGCAACTAATGAAAAACTGTTTTTT.